This T cell receptor beta chain was sequenced for a study of T cells after yellow fever vaccination. Study-wide results and caveats: The appearance of a small share of clonotypes in both CD4 and CD8 compartments was observed. A weaker but faster secondary response was observed, peaking on day 5 versus 15.

This clonotype has only a few counts. Its target is unknown. This CDR3 contains 12 residues. V dropped 3 bases and J dropped 14 bases, with 19 bases sitting between them. Germline values: CDR1 SQVTM, CDR2 ANQGSEA. A universal primer site and UMIs were added as TCR cDNA was made by 5'RACE template switching. MiXCR was run by TCRdb on the 5' RACE reads, yielding one entry per CDR3 protein. The sample has a few hundred thousand distinct CDR3 sequences; around 10% are singletons. This specimen was PBMCs, taken on the day of the first yellow fever vaccination. This clonotype was obtained from a man younger than 35 who received the YFV17D yellow fever vaccine. The J gene is TRBJ2-5, the V gene TRBV29-1, with unresolved D. CDR3 nucleotides: TGCAGCGTTGACACGTTCCAAAGTCCTGATTACTTC. Protein: CSVDTFQSPDYF.